This T cell receptor (beta chain) came from a study of siplizumab effects on memory and regulatory T cells. Unstimulated naive, memory, effector memory and TEMRA subsets underwent sequencing in a few donor pairs. This CDR3 region has 15 residues. The germline CDR1 and CDR2 sequences are LGHNA and YNFKEQ. The germline V and J ends were trimmed by 2 bases and 5 bases, with 15 bases remaining between them. TCRdb keeps only in-frame clones here, not all; method: immunoSEQ multiplex PCR. The sample has over 35,000 clones; roughly 90% are singletons. This chain links TRBV4-2 with TRBJ2-5, with D perhaps matching TRBD2 (5 bases). The receptor was isolated from a human donor in good health. Sequencing was carried out using naive CD4+ T cells sorted from blood. CDR3 nucleotides: TGTGCCAGCAGCCAACGATGGCCGGGAATGGAGACCCAGTACTTC. This sequence encodes CASSQRWPGMETQYF.